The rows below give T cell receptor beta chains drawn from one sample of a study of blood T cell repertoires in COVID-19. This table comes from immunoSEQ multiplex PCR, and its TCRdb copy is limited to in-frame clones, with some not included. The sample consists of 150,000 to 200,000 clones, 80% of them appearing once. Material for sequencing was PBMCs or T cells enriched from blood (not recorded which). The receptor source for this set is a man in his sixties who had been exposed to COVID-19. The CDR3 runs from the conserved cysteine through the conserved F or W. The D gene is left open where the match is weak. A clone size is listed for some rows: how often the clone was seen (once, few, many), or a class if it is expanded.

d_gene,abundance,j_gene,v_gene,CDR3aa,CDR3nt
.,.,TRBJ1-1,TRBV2,CATNPWAYTEAFF,TGTGCCACCAATCCCTGGGCCTACACTGAAGCTTTCTTT
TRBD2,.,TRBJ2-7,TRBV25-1,CASSDGTSGNYEQYF,TGTGCCAGCAGTGACGGGACTAGCGGGAACTACGAGCAGTACTTC
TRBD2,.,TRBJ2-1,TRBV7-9,CASSPEREAPYNEQFF,TGTGCCAGCAGCCCAGAACGGGAGGCACCCTACAATGAGCAGTTCTTC
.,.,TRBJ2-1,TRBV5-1,CASSLSRDNEQFF,TGCGCCAGCAGCTTGAGCAGGGACAATGAGCAGTTCTTC
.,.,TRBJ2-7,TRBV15,CATSKGGMVYEQYF,TGTGCCACCAGCAAAGGCGGGATGGTCTACGAGCAGTACTTC
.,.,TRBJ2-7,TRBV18,CASSPILGRVDEQYF,TGTGCCAGCTCACCAATATTGGGGAGAGTCGACGAGCAGTACTTC
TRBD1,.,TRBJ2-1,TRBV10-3,CAISEGWVSTGAPGNEQFF,TGTGCCATCAGTGAAGGGTGGGTGAGCACAGGGGCCCCTGGCAATGAGCAGTTCTTC
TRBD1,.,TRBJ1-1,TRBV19,CASTPQGPYTEAFF,TGTGCCAGTACCCCACAGGGGCCCTACACTGAAGCTTTCTTT
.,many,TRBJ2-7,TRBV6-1,CASSDAPGVWQYF,TGTGCCAGCAGTGACGCCCCGGGGGTGTGGCAGTACTTC
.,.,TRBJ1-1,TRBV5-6,CASSLPAGSGAFF,TGTGCCAGCAGCTTGCCGGCGGGCTCGGGAGCTTTCTTT
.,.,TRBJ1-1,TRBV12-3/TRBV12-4,CASSLMESTEAFF,TGTGCCAGCAGTTTAATGGAGTCCACTGAAGCTTTCTTT
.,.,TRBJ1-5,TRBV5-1,CASREDPTPNQPQHF,TGCGCCAGCAGGGAGGACCCAACTCCCAATCAGCCCCAGCATTTT
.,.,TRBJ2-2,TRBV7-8,CASSKSNTGELFF,TGTGCCAGCAGCAAATCAAACACCGGGGAGCTGTTTTTT
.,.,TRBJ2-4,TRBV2,CASNPNGTPVQYF,TGTGCCAGCAACCCAAACGGGACTCCGGTTCAGTACTTC
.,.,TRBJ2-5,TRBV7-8,CASSFALGGGETQYF,TGTGCCAGCAGCTTCGCGCTTGGGGGCGGAGAGACCCAGTACTTC
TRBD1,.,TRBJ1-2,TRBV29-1,CSVKDRDYGYTF,TGCAGCGTTAAGGACAGGGACTATGGCTACACCTTC
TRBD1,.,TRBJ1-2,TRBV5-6,CASSWVTGQVYGYTF,TGTGCCAGCAGCTGGGTGACAGGGCAGGTCTATGGCTACACCTTC
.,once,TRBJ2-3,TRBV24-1,CATSPHSTDTQYF,TGTGCCACGAGTCCACACAGCACAGATACGCAGTATTTT
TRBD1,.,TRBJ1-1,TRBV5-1,CASRTAGGAKVNTEAFF,TGCGCCAGCAGAACCGCAGGGGGCGCGAAGGTGAACACTGAAGCTTTCTTT
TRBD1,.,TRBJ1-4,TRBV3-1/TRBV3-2,CASSRPGTGLPEVF,TGTGCCAGCAGCCGTCCCGGGACAGGTCTCCCCGAGGTTTTT
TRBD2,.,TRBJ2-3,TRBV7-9,CASSLPMASGRDDTQYF,TGTGCCAGCAGCTTGCCGATGGCTAGCGGGAGGGATGATACGCAGTATTTT
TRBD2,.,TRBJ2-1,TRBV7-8,CASSRGLAFGQFF,TGTGCCAGCTCCCGGGGACTAGCTTTCGGGCAGTTCTTC
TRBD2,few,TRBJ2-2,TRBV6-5,CASSQASGSTGELFF,TGTGCCAGCAGCCAGGCTAGCGGGAGTACCGGGGAGCTGTTTTTT
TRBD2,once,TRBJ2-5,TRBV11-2,CASSRPGLAETYQETQYF,TGTGCCAGCAGCCGCCCGGGACTAGCGGAAACCTACCAAGAGACCCAGTACTTC
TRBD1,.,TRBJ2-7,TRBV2,CASKGTGVPTPSYEQYF,TGTGCCAGCAAAGGGACAGGAGTTCCGACCCCCTCCTACGAGCAGTACTTC
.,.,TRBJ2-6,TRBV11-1,CASSLRGSGANVLTF,TGTGCCAGCAGCTTGCGGGGCTCTGGGGCCAACGTCCTGACTTTC
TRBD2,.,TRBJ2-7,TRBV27,CASRGPLAGANEQYF,TGTGCCAGCAGGGGGCCTTTAGCGGGAGCTAACGAGCAGTACTTC
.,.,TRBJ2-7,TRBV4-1,CASSHSGSYEQYF,TGCGCCAGCAGCCATTCGGGTTCCTACGAGCAGTACTTC
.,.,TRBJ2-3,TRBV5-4,CASSSPIGGASTDTQYF,TGTGCCAGCAGCTCGCCCATCGGGGGTGCAAGCACAGATACGCAGTATTTT
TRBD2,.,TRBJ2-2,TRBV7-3,CASSLIASGRIGELFF,TGTGCCAGCAGCTTAATTGCTAGCGGGAGGATCGGGGAGCTGTTTTTT
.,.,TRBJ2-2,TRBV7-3,CASSPGENTGELFF,TGTGCCAGCAGCCCCGGGGAGAACACCGGGGAGCTGTTTTTT
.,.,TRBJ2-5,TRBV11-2,CASSFERQETQYF,TGTGCCAGCAGCTTTGAGCGCCAAGAGACCCAGTACTTC
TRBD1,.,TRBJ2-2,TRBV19,CASRTGGTGELFF,TGTGCCAGTAGAACAGGGGGCACCGGGGAGCTGTTTTTT
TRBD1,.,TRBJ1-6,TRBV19,CASSTRTGANSPLHF,TGTGCCAGTAGTACTAGGACAGGGGCGAATTCACCCCTCCACTTT
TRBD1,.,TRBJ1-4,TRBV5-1,CASSLASRTGNTNEKLFF,TGCGCCAGCAGCTTGGCTTCAAGGACAGGGAACACTAATGAAAAACTGTTTTTT
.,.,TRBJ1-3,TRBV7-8,CASSPAGVGNTIYF,TGTGCCAGCAGTCCAGCAGGGGTTGGAAACACCATATATTTT
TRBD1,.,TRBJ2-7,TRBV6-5,CASSYRDRVYEQYF,TGTGCCAGCAGTTACCGGGACAGGGTCTACGAGCAGTACTTC
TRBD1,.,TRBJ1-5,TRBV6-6,CASSYLQGAGNQPQHF,TGTGCCAGCAGTTACCTACAGGGGGCTGGCAATCAGCCCCAGCATTTT
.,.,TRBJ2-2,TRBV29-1,CSVARGSGQSELFF,TGCAGCGTTGCAAGGGGGTCCGGGCAGTCTGAGCTGTTTTTT
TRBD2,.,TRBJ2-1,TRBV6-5,CASSYRGLAGYNEQFF,TGTGCCAGCAGTTACCGGGGTCTAGCGGGCTACAATGAGCAGTTCTTC
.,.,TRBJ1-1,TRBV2,CASSENGNTEAFF,TGTGCCAGCAGTGAAAACGGGAACACTGAAGCTTTCTTT
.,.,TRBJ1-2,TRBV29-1,CSVSGGGRWGYTF,TGCAGCGTTTCCGGCGGGGGCAGATGGGGCTACACCTTC
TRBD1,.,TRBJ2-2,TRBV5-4,CASSVNRGRTGELFF,TGTGCCAGCAGCGTCAACAGGGGGCGCACCGGGGAGCTGTTTTTT
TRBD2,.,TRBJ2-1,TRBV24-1,CATDGREQNEQFF,TGTGCCACCGACGGGCGGGAGCAGAATGAGCAGTTCTTC
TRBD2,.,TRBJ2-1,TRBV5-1,CASSITSGSLVEQFF,TGCGCCAGCAGCATTACTAGCGGGAGTTTGGTTGAGCAGTTCTTC
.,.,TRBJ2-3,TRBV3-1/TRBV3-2,CASSHPLTDTQYF,TGTGCCAGCAGCCACCCCCTCACAGATACGCAGTATTTT
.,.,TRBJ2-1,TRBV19,CASSIDGRAAYNEQFF,TGTGCCAGTAGTATTGATGGGCGGGCCGCCTACAATGAGCAGTTCTTC
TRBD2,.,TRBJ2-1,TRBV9,CASSVVPRGAGGYNEQFF,TGTGCCAGCAGCGTAGTTCCCCGGGGCGCGGGAGGATACAATGAGCAGTTCTTC
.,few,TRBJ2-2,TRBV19,CASVPSRNTGELFF,TGTGCCAGCGTTCCTAGCCGAAACACCGGGGAGCTGTTTTTT
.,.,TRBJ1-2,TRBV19,CASRPDRSTSHGYTF,TGTGCCAGTAGGCCTGACAGGTCCACTTCCCATGGCTACACCTTC
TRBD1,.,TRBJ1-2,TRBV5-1,CASTQGGQGFHGYTF,TGCGCCAGCACCCAAGGGGGACAGGGGTTTCATGGCTACACCTTC
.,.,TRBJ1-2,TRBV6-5,CASTPSGTPTRGYTF,TGTGCCAGCACCCCCAGCGGCACCCCGACGCGGGGCTACACCTTC
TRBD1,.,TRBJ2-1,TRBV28,CASSFSPRQGYNEQFF,TGTGCCAGCAGTTTCTCCCCTAGACAGGGCTACAATGAGCAGTTCTTC
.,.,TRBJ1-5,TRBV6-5,CASSYSGGSQPQHF,TGTGCCAGCAGTTACTCGGGGGGGAGTCAGCCCCAGCATTTT
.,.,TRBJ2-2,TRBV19,CASIRTVNTGELFF,TGTGCCAGTATTAGGACTGTAAACACCGGGGAGCTGTTTTTT